Presented here are 11 T cell receptor beta chains from one specimen sequenced in a study of blood T cell repertoires in COVID-19. Sequencing was performed with immunoSEQ multiplex PCR; in TCRdb, only in-frame clones are kept and a portion is missing. The table lists some 76,000 clones, about 90% of them singletons. Sequenced input: peripheral blood. These receptors were collected from a human donor in a cohort sampled during active COVID-19.

J is TRBJ1-1 and V is TRBV11-1; D not resolved. There are 13 residues in the CDR3. CDR1 is SGHAT, CDR2 FQDESV, per germline (reference sequence). V gave up 5 bases and J gave up 7 bases, with 14 bases separating them. The CDR3 DNA sequence: TGTGCCAGCAGCCTCCTCCGGGGATTTGAAGCTTTCTTT. It yields the protein CASSLLRGFEAFF.

The chain is built from TRBV6-6 and TRBJ2-1; D might be TRBD1 (6 bases). Germline V lookup: CDR1 MNHNY, CDR2 SVGAGI (reference sequence). The CDR3 length is 15 residues. Trimming cost V 7 bases and J 0 bases, with 13 bases left between them. This CDR3 reads CASTNRDSSYNEQFF. Here the CDR3 DNA reads TGTGCCAGCACTAACAGGGATAGCTCCTACAATGAGCAGTTCTTC.

The chain couples TRBV7-3 to TRBJ2-1, with 12 bases identical to TRBD2. The germline V gene encodes CDR1 SGHTA and CDR2 FQGTGA. The CDR3 is 15 residues long. Trimming cost V 3 bases and J 7 bases; bases outside gene matches: 4. The CDR3 region has the DNA TGTGCCAGCAGCTTTCCTAGCGGGGGGGCGAATGAGCAGTTCTTC. It encodes CASSFPSGGANEQFF.

The chain is built from TRBV18 and TRBJ1-3; D ambiguous. Germline V gene sequence: CDR1 KGHSH, CDR2 LQKENI. The CDR3 loop spans 15 amino acids. V was pared by 3 bases and J by 2 bases, with 11 bases between. CDR3 amino acids: CASSPGTGTGNTIYF. The DNA for the CDR3 is TGTGCCAGCTCACCCGGAACGGGAACTGGAAACACCATATATTTT.

The chain is built from TRBV7-2 and TRBJ2-2, with TRBD1 matching 7 bases. The CDR3 extends over 15 amino acids. Germline trimming cut 5 bases from V and 4 bases from J; bases unmatched to any gene: 7. Looked up from germline, CDR1 is SGHTA and CDR2 is FQGNSA. Here the CDR3 reads CASSPGPGGTGELFF. The DNA of the CDR3 is TGTGCCAGCAGCCCGGGGCCAGGGGGCACCGGGGAGCTGTTTTTT.

This chain connects TRBV29-1 to TRBJ1-4; tentative D call: TRBD1 (5 bases). The V end was cut by 4 bases, the J end by 7 bases, with 10 bases between. Per the germline V gene, CDR1 is SQVTM and CDR2 is ANQGSEA. The CDR3 spans 12 residues. The CDR3 protein is CSVVTDGEKLFF. CDR3 sequence (DNA): TGCAGCGTTGTGACAGACGGTGAAAAACTGTTTTTT.

The chain employs TRBV5-1 and TRBJ1-1, with D tentatively TRBD1 (5 bases). In germline, CDR1 is SGHRS, CDR2 YFSETQ. V lost 4 bases to trimming and J lost 4 bases, with 11 bases between them. The CDR3 runs to 13 residues. The DNA for the CDR3 is TGCGCCAGCAGCCAGGGATGGGGCACTGAAGCTTTCTTT. Translated: CASSQGWGTEAFF.

This chain uses TRBV7-8 with TRBJ1-2; 8 bases match TRBD1. The CDR3 totals 15 residues. Trimming at V came to 5 bases and at J to 0 bases, leaving 5 bases not matched to a gene. Germline V CDR1 and CDR2: SGHVS, FQNEAQ. The CDR3, as DNA: TGTGCCAGCAGCCGCGGACAGGGAGCTAACTATGGCTACACCTTC. This translates into CASSRGQGANYGYTF.

The chain recombines TRBV19 with TRBJ1-1; 8 bases map to TRBD1. In germline, CDR1 is LNHDA, CDR2 SQIVND (reference sequence). Unmatched junction bases numbered 11, after V lost 3 bases and J lost 11 bases. The CDR3 contains 14 residues. The CDR3 coding sequence is TGTGCCAGTAGTATCGAGACAACAGGGGGATACGCTTTCTTT. This sequence encodes CASSIETTGGYAFF.

V is TRBV28 and J is TRBJ2-2, with D perhaps TRBD1 (6 bases). Trimming removed 4 bases at V and 1 base at J, with 13 bases between. This CDR3 comprises 16 residues. The V gene's germline CDR1 is MDHEN and CDR2 SYDVKM. The CDR3, as DNA: TGTGCCAGCAGTTCCCGGACAGAAAAGAACACCGGGGAGCTGTTTTTT. Encoded protein: CASSSRTEKNTGELFF.

The rearrangement joins TRBV25-1 to TRBJ1-6, with D possibly TRBD1 on 5 matching bases. There are 14 residues in the CDR3. The V and J ends lost 1 base and 12 bases respectively, with 13 bases between them. In germline, CDR1 is MGHDK, CDR2 SYGVNS. CDR3 sequence: CASSESRPGGPLHF. The DNA for the CDR3 is TGTGCCAGCAGTGAATCTAGACCCGGGGGACCCCTCCACTTT.